In this sample, the clone carrying this T cell receptor (beta chain) turned up a few times. Antigen unknown. The entry originates in a study of blood T cells in healthy people across ages. Each of the donors had roughly 9.4 milliliters of peripheral blood drawn into EDTA-treated Vacutainer tubes. Whole-study findings and limits: Relative to aged donors, long-lived donors carried more naive CD4+ cells and displayed higher diversity. Diversity of TCR beta correlated strongly with naive T cell percentage.

A second PCR, run for roughly 7 to 12 cycles, used a sample-barcoded 5' primer plus a J-beta primer mix. A minimum of 3 million CDR3-containing paired-end reads was obtained for each sample. TCRdb fed the 5' RACE reads into MiXCR, producing one record per CDR3 protein. The data contain around 1,500,000 distinct CDR3 sequences, 28% of them singletons. V gave up 7 bases and J gave up 4 bases; unmatched junction bases: 15. CDR1 is LGHNT, CDR2 FRNRAP, per germline. The CDR3 length is 16 residues. The origin of this receptor is a woman under 40 in good health. The specimen sequenced was blood. V gene TRBV12-5 combines with J gene TRBJ2-5; 7 bases are shared with TRBD2. In DNA, the CDR3 is TGTGCTAGTGCGCTCTGGGCGGCGGGAGTGACAGAGACCCAGTACTTC. This encodes CASALWAAGVTETQYF.